This entry lists 31 T cell receptor beta chains sequenced from one sample in a study of cytomegalovirus exposure and HLA in healthy donors. Primers included in the PCR were 60 Vbeta and 13 Jbeta primers. The assay was immunoSEQ multiplex PCR, and TCRdb's table has in-frame clones only and misses some. In the table there are around 65,000 clones, around 80% of which are singletons. Sequencing was carried out using PBMCs. Receptors were obtained from a woman under 40 in good health and CMV-seronegative.

The rearrangement links TRBV5-4 to TRBJ2-5; 11 bases are a match to TRBD1. The CDR3 has 18 amino acids. Germline loops: CDR1 SGHNT, CDR2 YYREEE (reference sequence). V trimming: 5 bases; J trimming: 4 bases; junction bases outside the gene matches: 16. CDR3 bases: TGTGCCAGCAGAACCGGGACAGGGGGAAGCAGGGTGCGAGAGACCCAGTACTTC. This codes for CASRTGTGGSRVRETQYF.

V is TRBV7-8 and J is TRBJ1-1, with D perhaps matching TRBD1 (5 bases). Germline-derived CDR1 and CDR2 are SGHVS and FQNEAQ. The CDR3 extends over 15 amino acids. Trimming took off 1 base at V and 2 bases at J, with 11 bases between the two ends. The CDR3 here is CASSLVLQGNTEAFF. In DNA, the CDR3 is TGTGCCAGCAGCTTAGTACTGCAGGGAAACACTGAAGCTTTCTTT.

This clone was seen only a few times. The genes are TRBV7-9 and TRBJ1-1; the match to TRBD1 covers 11 bases. V lost 3 bases to trimming and J lost 5 bases; unmatched junction nucleotides: 5. There are 15 residues in the CDR3. Germline V gene lookup returns CDR1 SEHNR and CDR2 FQNEAQ (reference sequence). The CDR3 is CASSFGQGALTEAFF. The CDR3 nucleotides read TGTGCCAGCAGCTTCGGACAGGGGGCGTTGACTGAAGCTTTCTTT. The whole variable domain, filled in from reference TRBV7-9 and TRBJ1-1, reads DTGVSQNPRHKITKRGQNVTFRCDPISEHNRLYWYRQTLGQGPEFLTYFQNEAQLEKSRLLSDRFSAERPKGSFSTLEIQRTEQGDSAMYLCASSFGQGALTEAFFGQGTRLTVV.

The V call is TRBV25-1, the J call TRBJ2-1; unclear D gene. The length of the CDR3 is 12 residues. Deletions cut 6 bases from V and 10 bases from J, with 13 bases between. Looked up from germline, CDR1 is MGHDK and CDR2 is SYGVNS. In DNA, the CDR3 is TGTGCCAGCAGCCGAGGCACACCCGAGCAGTTCTTC. Translation gives CASSRGTPEQFF.

This clone appeared a single time. The chain links TRBV4-2 to TRBJ2-3; D may be TRBD2 (6 bases). Germline V CDR1 and CDR2: LGHNA, YNFKEQ. V lost 0 bases and J lost 2, with 12 bases in between. The CDR3 is 16 amino acids. CDR3 protein: CASSQDPRDPTDTQYF. The CDR3 coding sequence is TGTGCCAGCAGCCAAGATCCGCGGGACCCCACAGATACGCAGTATTTT.

V usage is TRBV25-1 and J usage is TRBJ2-1, with 16 bases identical to TRBD2. In germline, CDR1 is MGHDK, CDR2 SYGVNS. With 5 bases clipped from V and 2 bases from J, the junction kept 6 bases outside the gene matches. The CDR3 runs to 18 residues. The CDR3 spells CASSRGLAGGGPYNEQFF. In nucleotides, the CDR3 is TGTGCCAGCAGTAGGGGACTAGCGGGAGGGGGGCCCTACAATGAGCAGTTCTTC.

The genes are TRBV7-9 and TRBJ1-2; TRBD1 might be the D (6 bases). The CDR3 loop spans 14 amino acids. Trimming cost V 0 bases and J 2 bases, with 7 bases left between them. Per the germline V gene, CDR1 is SEHNR and CDR2 is FQNEAQ (reference sequence). The CDR3 reads CASSLATGNYGYTF. CDR3 DNA: TGTGCCAGCAGCTTAGCGACAGGAAACTATGGCTACACCTTC. The whole variable domain, remainder taken from reference TRBV7-9 and TRBJ1-2, is DTGVSQNPRHKITKRGQNVTFRCDPISEHNRLYWYRQTLGQGPEFLTYFQNEAQLEKSRLLSDRFSAERPKGSFSTLEIQRTEQGDSAMYLCASSLATGNYGYTFGSGTRLTVV.

The chain combines TRBV6-5 with TRBJ1-5; no clear D gene. CDR1 and CDR2 from the germline V gene are MNHEY and SVGAGI. Trimming took 7 bases from V and 6 from J, leaving 19 bases between them. The CDR3 sequence is 15 residues long. The CDR3 spells CASIPSSAGGQPQHF. CDR3 nucleotide sequence: TGTGCCAGCATCCCCTCTAGTGCGGGCGGTCAGCCCCAGCATTTT.

The rearrangement links TRBV28 to TRBJ2-4; TRBD1 agrees at 10 bases. The V and J ends lost 7 bases and 3 bases, in that order; junction bases with no gene match: 6. The CDR3 spans 15 residues. CDR1 is MDHEN and CDR2 is SYDVKM in the germline V gene. The CDR3 sequence is CASKGQGEDKNIQYF. For the CDR3, the DNA is TGTGCCAGCAAAGGACAGGGGGAGGACAAAAACATTCAGTACTTC.

This clone appeared a few times. The chain recombines TRBV5-1 with TRBJ2-5, with D possibly TRBD1 on 6 matching bases. The CDR3 runs 14 residues. Germline assignment: CDR1 SGHRS and CDR2 YFSETQ. Trimming removed 2 bases from V and 3 bases from J, with 11 bases in between. The CDR3 bases are TGCGCCAGCAGCTTCCAGGACAGTAAAGAGACCCAGTACTTC. This encodes CASSFQDSKETQYF.

The gene calls are TRBV6-6 and TRBJ2-7; TRBD1 is a possible D gene (5 bases). Germline V gene lookup returns CDR1 MNHNY and CDR2 SVGAGI (reference sequence). The V end lost 9 bases, the J end lost 1 base, and 16 bases lay between the germline ends. This CDR3 spans 14 amino acids. CDR3 nucleotides: TGTGCCAGTTCACCTTCCAGGGTATCCTACGAGCAGTACTTC. Amino acids: CASSPSRVSYEQYF.

J is TRBJ2-7 and V is TRBV6-1; the match to TRBD2 covers 7 bases. Trimming took 6 bases from V and 7 from J; bases not matched to a gene: 9. Germline V gene data show CDR1 as MNHNS and CDR2 as SASEGT. The CDR3 has 13 residues. The CDR3 is CASRWTRAYEQYF. CDR3 sequence (DNA): TGTGCCAGCAGGTGGACTAGGGCGTATGAGCAGTACTTC.

The chain is built from TRBV7-8 and TRBJ2-2; 9 nucleotides match TRBD2. Germline lookup yields CDR1 SGHVS and CDR2 FQNEAQ. V lost 1 base to trimming and J lost 2 bases; unmatched junction nucleotides: 2. The CDR3 spans 16 residues. The CDR3 loop reads CASSLGGGGNTGELFF. The CDR3 bases are TGTGCCAGCAGCTTAGGCGGGGGGGGAAACACCGGGGAGCTGTTTTTT.

This chain connects TRBV30 to TRBJ2-4; D remains ambiguous. From germline, CDR1 is GTSNPN and CDR2 SVGIG (reference sequence). This CDR3 has 14 amino acids. V was cut by 0 bases and J by 4 bases, with 10 bases left in between. CDR3 nucleotides: TGTGCCTGGAGTGTACCACGGAGAAAAAACATTCAGTACTTC. Encoded protein: CAWSVPRRKNIQYF.

The CDR3 nucleotides are TGTGCCAGCAGCCCCGGGACTAGCCGCACAGATACGCAGTATTTT. Translating it yields CASSPGTSRTDTQYF. This rearrangement joins TRBV9 to TRBJ2-3; the match to TRBD2 covers 9 bases. V lost 4 bases to trimming and J lost 1 base; unmatched junction nucleotides: 4. The CDR3 has 15 residues. Germline values: CDR1 SGDLS, CDR2 YYNGEE.

This clone has more than one count but fewer than ten. This rearrangement joins TRBV2 to TRBJ2-3, with a weak D call TRBD1 (6 bases). Germline V gene sequence: CDR1 SNHLY, CDR2 FYNNEI. V was cut by 8 bases and J by 11 bases, with 23 bases left in between. The CDR3 contains 14 residues. CDR3 in amino acids: CASLGKPQGERQYF. The CDR3 nucleotides are TGTGCCAGCCTAGGGAAACCACAGGGTGAGAGGCAGTATTTT.

The chain links TRBV4-3 to TRBJ1-4; D is ambiguous. Between the trimmed V and J ends, which lost 0 bases and 6 bases, there was a span of 20 bases. The CDR3 totals 18 residues. Per germline, CDR1 LGHNA and CDR2 YSLEER. CDR3 protein: CASSQEGLWARADEKLFF. In nucleotides, the CDR3 is TGCGCCAGCAGCCAAGAAGGGCTTTGGGCCAGAGCGGATGAAAAACTGTTTTTT.

The V gene is TRBV5-1, the J gene TRBJ2-3, with D hard to call. CDR3 size: 16 residues. Trimming removed 0 bases at V and 0 bases at J, with 11 bases between. Germline loops: CDR1 SGHRS, CDR2 YFSETQ. The CDR3 DNA follows: TGCGCCAGCAGCTTGGGGTTAGTCCCTAGCACAGATACGCAGTATTTT. Protein product: CASSLGLVPSTDTQYF.

The CDR3 loop is CASSFGTGGDEAFF. In DNA, the CDR3 is TGCGCCAGCAGCTTTGGGACAGGGGGCGATGAAGCTTTCTTT. The chain combines TRBV5-1 with TRBJ1-1; 12 nucleotides line up with TRBD1. The length of the CDR3 is 14 residues. CDR1 is SGHRS and CDR2 is YFSETQ in the germline V gene. J was trimmed by 7 bases and V by 2 bases; bases with no gene match: 3.

The rearrangement links TRBV6-5 to TRBJ1-5; maybe TRBD1 (6 bases). CDR1 is MNHEY and CDR2 is SVGAGI in the germline V gene. Trimming took off 5 bases at V and 4 bases at J, with 12 bases between the two ends. This CDR3 has 14 amino acids. The CDR3 sequence is CASSQGHKNQPQHF. CDR3 DNA: TGTGCCAGCAGTCAGGGGCACAAAAATCAGCCCCAGCATTTT.

This chain joins TRBV10-1 and TRBJ1-2; no clear D gene. CDR1 and CDR2 (germline): WNHNN, SYGVQD (reference sequence). Trimming took off 3 bases at V and 1 base at J, with 6 bases between the two ends. This CDR3 is built from 13 residues. The DNA of the CDR3 is TGCGCCAGCAGTGATGGGCGTAACTATGGCTACACCTTC. It encodes CASSDGRNYGYTF.

The V call is TRBV15, the J call TRBJ2-3; D possibly corresponds to TRBD1 (5 bases). The CDR3 is 15 residues long. Trimming removed 5 bases at V and 5 bases at J, with 17 bases between. Germline loops: CDR1 LNHNV, CDR2 YYDKDF (reference sequence). CDR3 nucleotide sequence: TGTGCCACCAGCCCTGGGGCACTCTTCGGAGATACGCAGTATTTT. Residues: CATSPGALFGDTQYF.

The table lists this clone with a few counts. The CDR3 loop is CASTRGAFNEKLFF. The CDR3 bases are TGTGCCAGCACCCGAGGAGCCTTTAATGAAAAACTGTTTTTT. This chain connects TRBV11-2 to TRBJ1-4; D uncertain. CDR1 is SGHAT and CDR2 is FQNNGV in the germline V gene. The CDR3 runs 14 residues. V dropped 7 bases and J dropped 4 bases, with 13 bases sitting between them.

This sequence joins TRBV5-4 and TRBJ2-7, with D possibly being TRBD1 (5 bases). V was clipped by 2 bases and J by 7 bases, with 19 bases between them. CDR1 is SGHNT, CDR2 YYREEE, per germline (reference sequence). The CDR3 is 15 residues long. Here the CDR3 DNA reads TGTGCCAGCAGCTTCTCATTTAGGGGTCCGCGGGAGCAGTACTTC. Translating it yields CASSFSFRGPREQYF.

The chain is built from TRBV14 and TRBJ1-2; D not resolved. From germline, CDR1 is SGHDN and CDR2 FVKESK. Trimming left V 1 base short and J 0 bases short, with 15 bases between. This CDR3 has 17 residues. For the CDR3, the DNA is TGTGCCAGCAGCCAAGGAACTCACTTCTTACCTAACTATGGCTACACCTTC. Translation: CASSQGTHFLPNYGYTF.

Note on this clone: One junction end does not reproduce the germline sequence, and a read error may be involved. The V gene is TRBV2, the J gene TRBJ1-2; perhaps TRBD1 as D (6 bases). The CDR3 consists of 17 residues. Germline CDR1 and CDR2: SNHLY and FYNNEI. CDR3 protein: CASREGPGTIPYYGYTF. CDR3 sequence (DNA): TGTGCCAGCAGGGAAGGTCCCGGGACAATTCCCTACTATGGCTACACCTTC.

The chain is built from TRBV29-1 and TRBJ1-1; 7 bases are shared with TRBD1. With 8 bases clipped from V and 0 bases from J, the junction kept 9 bases outside the gene matches. CDR3 length: 14 residues. CDR1 is SQVTM and CDR2 is ANQGSEA in the germline V gene. Here the CDR3 reads CSFTPGQMNTEAFF. The CDR3 DNA reads TGCAGCTTCACCCCGGGACAGATGAACACTGAAGCTTTCTTT.

This clone was seen only once. Here the CDR3 DNA reads TGTGCCAGCTCCCAGGTCCAGGTATCACCCCTCCACTTT. Protein product: CASSQVQVSPLHF. The chain is built from TRBV18 and TRBJ1-6, with no clear D. The V gene's germline CDR1 is KGHSH and CDR2 LQKENI. The CDR3 runs to 13 residues. The V end lost 6 bases, the J end lost 10 bases, and 13 bases lay between the germline ends.

The V gene is TRBV6-1, the J gene TRBJ1-6; D is unclear. The germline gives CDR1 MNHNS, CDR2 SASEGT. Trimming pared 9 bases from V and 14 bases from J, leaving 17 bases between. This CDR3 comprises 12 residues. CDR3 in amino acids: CASDLNRATLHF. The DNA for the CDR3 is TGTGCCAGTGACCTGAATCGAGCGACCCTCCACTTT.

The chain joins TRBV10-2 to TRBJ1-5; a possible D gene is TRBD1 (6 bases). CDR1 and CDR2 from the germline V gene are WSHSY and SAAADI. This CDR3 contains 14 residues. The V end lost 2 bases, the J end lost 4 bases, and 9 bases lay between the germline ends. The CDR3 loop reads CASSENRENQPQHF. CDR3 bases: TGCGCCAGCAGTGAGAACAGGGAAAATCAGCCCCAGCATTTT.

The rearrangement uses TRBV25-1 and TRBJ2-2; D may be TRBD1 (6 bases). This CDR3 spans 13 amino acids. Germline CDR1 is MGHDK and CDR2 is SYGVNS. V was trimmed by 6 bases and J by 8 bases, leaving 13 bases between them. The CDR3 protein is CASRKSGAGELFF. DNA for the CDR3: TGTGCCAGCAGGAAATCAGGGGCGGGGGAGCTGTTTTTT.